These 28 T cell receptor beta chains share one sample of origin, sequenced in a study of metastatic and nonmetastatic thyroid tumors. Every patient was untreated before thyroid surgery. MiXCR reprocessed the PCR reads for TCRdb. The sample shows under 25,000 clones, about 13% of them seen only once. The sequenced material came from blood. These receptors were collected from a female donor with papillary thyroid cancer or a benign thyroid nodule (not recorded which). Some clones in this sample may be carry-over from other donors' samples.

There are many counts of this clone. The genes are TRBV30 and TRBJ2-4; 8 bases line up with TRBD1. Germline V gives CDR1 GTSNPN, CDR2 SVGIG (reference sequence). V was pared by 1 base and J by 15 bases, with 5 bases of the junction left unmatched. This CDR3 is 11 amino acids long. The CDR3 sequence is CAWSATGVAYF. Here the CDR3 DNA reads TGTGCCTGGAGTGCGACAGGGGTGGCGTACTTC.

This clone was counted at least ten times. With a much larger clone just one base away, this may be a read error. The genes are TRBV4-3 and TRBJ2-7, with TRBD1 identical over 9 bases. This CDR3 comprises 15 residues. From germline, CDR1 is LGHNA and CDR2 YSLEER. V shed 4 bases, J shed 5 bases, and the junction held 9 bases outside the gene matches. For the CDR3, the DNA is TGCGCCAGCAGCCCCCGACAGGGGGTAGATGACGAGCAGTACTTC. Its translation: CASSPRQGVDDEQYF.

This chain connects TRBV11-2 to TRBJ2-5; D is possibly TRBD2 (6 bases). The CDR3 is made up of 14 amino acids. V lost 5 bases and J 3 bases, leaving 13 bases between the germline ends. CDR1 SGHAT and CDR2 FQNNGV come from the germline V gene. The CDR3 sequence is CASSEWRVEETQYF. Written as DNA, the CDR3 is TGTGCCAGCAGCGAATGGAGGGTGGAAGAGACCCAGTACTTC.

This clone has ten or more counts. This chain links TRBV2 with TRBJ2-1, with TRBD2 matching 10 bases. From germline, CDR1 is SNHLY and CDR2 FYNNEI. Germline trimming cut 2 bases from V and 7 bases from J; bases unmatched to any gene: 14. CDR3 length equals 18 residues. The CDR3 bases are TGTGCCAGCAGTGAACTTTTTTGGGCTAGCGGGAGAGGTAATGAGCAGTTCTTC. It translates to CASSELFWASGRGNEQFF.

Concerning this clone: Germline is not matched at one junction end, which may reflect a read error. V is TRBV19 and J is TRBJ2-3; D may be TRBD2 (6 bases). Germline V gene lookup returns CDR1 LNHDA and CDR2 SQIVND (reference sequence). The CDR3 is 16 residues long. CDR3: CASSIGGRSLPDTQYF. The DNA of the CDR3 is TGTGCCAGCAGTATAGGTGGGAGGAGTCTCCCAGATACGCAGTATTTT.

At least ten counts were recorded for this clone. The gene calls are TRBV20-1 and TRBJ2-1; D is undetermined. V was trimmed by 2 bases and J by 9 bases, leaving 23 bases between them. Germline V gene data show CDR1 as DFQATT and CDR2 as SNEGSKA (reference sequence). The CDR3 loop spans 16 amino acids. The chain's CDR3 is CSARPPFGPLGGEQFF. The CDR3, as DNA: TGCAGTGCTAGACCCCCGTTCGGGCCCCTAGGCGGTGAGCAGTTCTTC.

This clone was picked up many times. The V call is TRBV7-9, the J call TRBJ2-1; D might be TRBD2 (5 bases). V was pared by 3 bases and J by 4 bases, with 10 bases between. This CDR3 contains 14 residues. The germline V gene has CDR1 SEHNR and CDR2 FQNEAQ (reference sequence). CDR3 loop: CASSLWGEYNEQFF. The CDR3 coding sequence is TGTGCCAGCAGCTTGTGGGGAGAATACAATGAGCAGTTCTTC.

This clone ranks as medium-sized (0.01 to 0.1%). The V and J genes are TRBV11-2 and TRBJ1-1, with 10 bases matching TRBD1. The junction had 6 bases not matched to a gene; V was cut back by 5 bases and J by 6 bases. CDR1 SGHAT and CDR2 FQNNGV come from the germline V gene. This CDR3 is 14 amino acids long. This CDR3 is CASSHSTGGPEAFF. The CDR3 bases are TGTGCCAGCAGCCACTCGACAGGGGGCCCTGAAGCTTTCTTT.

This clone came up many times. CDR3 protein: CASSEFGADSNQPQHF. The CDR3 DNA sequence: TGTGCCAGCAGTGAATTTGGGGCAGATAGCAATCAGCCCCAGCATTTT. The J gene is TRBJ1-5, the V gene TRBV6-1; D is possibly TRBD1 (5 bases). The CDR3 runs to 16 residues. V gave up 2 bases and J gave up 0 bases, with 11 bases separating them. Germline values: CDR1 MNHNS, CDR2 SASEGT.

This clone occurred many times. The chain is built from TRBV4-3 and TRBJ1-1; D is possibly TRBD1 (5 bases). V gave up 1 base and J gave up 1 base, with 19 bases separating them. Germline CDR1 and CDR2: LGHNA and YSLEER. The CDR3 runs 18 residues. The CDR3 DNA sequence: TGCGCCAGCAGCCAAGGAGTTGGATTCCCGGGGCAGAACACTGAAGCTTTCTTT. Translating gives CASSQGVGFPGQNTEAFF.

The CDR3 DNA reads as TGTGCCAGCACCAATTACGGTTCGGAAAACACTGAAGCTTTCTTT. It is translated as CASTNYGSENTEAFF. This rearrangement joins TRBV3-1 to TRBJ1-1; no firm D call. Per germline, CDR1 LGHDT and CDR2 YNNKEL (reference sequence). Between the trimmed V and J ends, which lost 7 bases and 2 bases, there was a span of 17 bases. This CDR3 spans 15 amino acids.

To note about this clone: A much more abundant neighbour one base away suggests this may be a read error. Additional DNA sequences in this sample encode the identical CDR3. The V call is TRBV20-1, the J call TRBJ2-7; no firm D call. From germline, CDR1 is DFQATT and CDR2 SNEGSKA (reference sequence). The CDR3 covers 14 residues. The germline V and J ends were trimmed by 5 bases and 4 bases, with 18 bases remaining between them. CDR3 DNA: TGCAGTGCTGTCCCACCGGATAGGGCTTACGAGCAGTACTTC. This sequence encodes CSAVPPDRAYEQYF.

The chain links TRBV6-1 to TRBJ2-2; D might be TRBD1 (6 bases). CDR1 and CDR2 from the germline V gene are MNHNS and SASEGT. The CDR3 sequence is 14 residues long. The V end was cut by 6 bases, the J end by 3 bases, with 11 bases between. The CDR3 loop is CASRAGTHTGELFF. In DNA, the CDR3 is TGTGCCAGCAGGGCCGGGACACACACCGGGGAGCTGTTTTTT.

The sample holds many counts of this clone. This chain connects TRBV6-1 to TRBJ2-7; no clear D. Trimming removed 7 bases from V and 1 base from J, with 17 bases in between. Germline V gene sequence: CDR1 MNHNS, CDR2 SASEGT. This CDR3 region has 15 residues. CDR3 sequence: CASTPKYEASYEQYF. In DNA form, the CDR3 reads TGTGCCAGCACTCCTAAATATGAGGCATCCTACGAGCAGTACTTC.

A word on this clone: It may be a read error: a sequence one base away is much more abundant. Other nucleotide sequences from this sample produce the same CDR3. The chain combines TRBV4-3 with TRBJ2-4, with D perhaps matching TRBD1 or TRBD2 (7 bases each). CDR3 length: 15 residues. The V and J ends lost 4 bases and 6 bases respectively, with 16 bases between them. CDR1 LGHNA and CDR2 YSLEER come from the germline V gene. Here the CDR3 reads CASSPSGGERNIQYF. CDR3 nucleotides: TGCGCCAGCAGCCCGTCAGGGGGGGAACGAAACATTCAGTACTTC.

The sample holds many counts of this clone. This chain joins TRBV19 and TRBJ2-3; 12 bases match TRBD2. The V gene end was trimmed by 4 bases and the J gene end by 2 bases; junction bases not matched to a gene: 10. This CDR3 is 18 amino acids long. CDR1 is LNHDA, CDR2 SQIVND, per germline (reference sequence). The CDR3 bases are TGTGCCAGTAGTAAGACTAGCGGGAGACCCTCTTACACAGATACGCAGTATTTT. Translated: CASSKTSGRPSYTDTQYF.

Many counts were recorded for this clone. The genes are TRBV19 and TRBJ2-6; unclear D gene. There are 14 residues in the CDR3. Germline CDR1 reads LNHDA; CDR2 reads SQIVND (reference sequence). V was cut by 3 bases and J by 4 bases, with 7 bases left in between. The CDR3 DNA follows: TGTGCCAGTAGTATCCGCGAAGGGGCCAACGTCCTGACTTTC. Protein product: CASSIREGANVLTF.

This clone was recorded at least ten times. The V call is TRBV28, the J call TRBJ1-5, with a possible D match to TRBD1 (6 bases). Between the trimmed V and J ends, which lost 4 bases and 1 base, there was a span of 20 bases. Germline lookup yields CDR1 MDHEN and CDR2 SYDVKM. The CDR3 totals 18 residues. CDR3 region: CASSSTTGSVLSNQPQHF. DNA for the CDR3: TGTGCCAGCAGTTCAACAACAGGGAGCGTTTTGAGCAATCAGCCCCAGCATTTT.

Ten or more counts support this clone. The rearrangement joins TRBV28 to TRBJ1-5; D is possibly TRBD1 (5 bases). This CDR3 has 13 residues. The V and J ends lost 10 bases and 7 bases respectively, with 17 bases between them. CDR1 and CDR2 from the germline V gene are MDHEN and SYDVKM. This CDR3 reads CATRRGDRQPQHF. DNA of the CDR3: TGTGCCACCCGACGGGGGGATAGGCAGCCCCAGCATTTT. The whole variable domain, filled in from reference TRBV28 and TRBJ1-5, reads DVKVTQSSRYLVKRTGEKVFLECVQDMDHENMFWYRQDPGLGLRLIYFSYDVKMKEKGDIPEGYSVSREKKERFSLILESASTNQTSMYLCATRRGDRQPQHFGDGTRLSIL.

Many counts were recorded for this clone. V usage is TRBV20-1 and J usage is TRBJ1-3; D may be TRBD1 (5 bases). The V gene lost 3 bases and the J gene lost 2 bases, with 8 bases spanning the gap. Germline V gives CDR1 DFQATT, CDR2 SNEGSKA (reference sequence). The CDR3 totals 13 residues. CDR3 nucleotides: TGCAGTGCTAGTACAGGTGCTGGAAACACCATATATTTT. Translated, it gives CSASTGAGNTIYF.

The table lists this clone with many counts. The V gene is TRBV6-1, the J gene TRBJ1-4; no definite D call. V was shortened by 8 bases and J by 5 bases, with 9 bases between the two germline ends. The CDR3 sequence is 12 residues long. Germline V gene sequence: CDR1 MNHNS, CDR2 SASEGT. CDR3 amino acids: CASGVGNEKLFF. The CDR3 nucleotides are TGTGCCAGCGGGGTTGGGAATGAAAAACTGTTTTTT.

This clone came up many times. Other DNA sequences in this specimen translate into the identical CDR3. J is TRBJ1-3 and V is TRBV9; 7 positions match TRBD1. V gave up 2 bases and J gave up 3 bases; unmatched junction bases: 5. This CDR3 comprises 15 residues. Looked up from germline, CDR1 is SGDLS and CDR2 is YYNGEE. The CDR3 DNA is TGTGCCAGCAGCGTCCGACAGGGCGGTGGAAACACCATATATTTT. Translated, it gives CASSVRQGGGNTIYF.

This clone came up many times. J is TRBJ2-5 and V is TRBV20-1; D gene unclear. This CDR3 region has 14 residues. Germline values: CDR1 DFQATT, CDR2 SNEGSKA (reference sequence). Trimming left V 6 bases short and J 2 bases short, with 16 bases between. CDR3 protein: CSATLQGWQETQYF. CDR3 nucleotide sequence: TGCAGTGCCACGCTACAAGGATGGCAAGAGACCCAGTACTTC.

The sample holds many counts of this clone. The V and J genes are TRBV18 and TRBJ2-7, with a weak D call TRBD1 (6 bases). Germline lookup yields CDR1 KGHSH and CDR2 LQKENI. CDR3 length: 15 amino acids. V shed 2 bases and J shed 3 bases, with 14 bases lying between them. Written as DNA, the CDR3 is TGTGCCAGCTCACCAATGGCAGGGGCCGACTACGAGCAGTACTTC. Translated, it gives CASSPMAGADYEQYF.

Many counts were recorded for this clone. The V and J genes are TRBV20-1 and TRBJ1-6; tentatively, D is TRBD1 (6 bases). This CDR3 region has 17 residues. Germline V gene lookup returns CDR1 DFQATT and CDR2 SNEGSKA (reference sequence). V was clipped by 0 bases and J by 3 bases, with 15 bases between them. CDR3 DNA sequence: TGCAGTGCTAGAGATCCGGGGGCGGGTGACTATAATTCACCCCTCCACTTT. Translating gives CSARDPGAGDYNSPLHF.

Concerning this clone: The germline gene is not matched at one end of the junction; a read error may be the cause. Different DNA sequences within this sample yield the same CDR3. This chain joins TRBV20-1 and TRBJ1-2, with 7 positions matching TRBD1. The CDR3 is made up of 13 amino acids. The germline gives CDR1 DFQATT, CDR2 SNEGSKA (reference sequence). The CDR3 protein is CSASAGTDYGYTF. For the CDR3, the DNA is TGTAGTGCTTCAGCAGGGACAGACTACGGCTACACCTTC.

This clone was found many times. V gene TRBV28 combines with J gene TRBJ1-3, with D perhaps TRBD1 (6 bases). Germline V CDR1 and CDR2: MDHEN, SYDVKM. This CDR3 comprises 16 residues. V dropped 8 bases and J dropped 4 bases, with 21 bases sitting between them. CDR3 sequence reads: CASSGPGGKRGNTIYF. CDR3 bases: TGTGCCAGCTCTGGGCCTGGGGGCAAGCGAGGAAACACCATATATTTT.

The table lists this clone with many counts. A junction end diverges from the germline sequence, so it may reflect a read error. The chain recombines TRBV20-1 with TRBJ1-6; TRBD1 matches at 9 bases. There are 16 residues in the CDR3. Germline assignment: CDR1 DFQATT and CDR2 SNEGSKA (reference sequence). CDR3 nucleotides: TGCAGTGCTAGACTCAACAGGGGGCTGTATAGTTCACCCCTCCACTTT. It translates to CSARLNRGLYSSPLHF.